The 11 T cell receptor beta chains presented below share a single source sample, sequenced in a study of CD8 T cells in Susac syndrome. RNA amounts of about 0.5 to 1 ug underwent reverse transcription with random hexamers. In TCRdb, the immunoSEQ multiplex PCR reads were re-called with MiXCR into one record per CDR3 protein. The sample has around 300,000 distinct CDR3 sequences; just over 90% are singletons. Material: CD4+ T cells from PBMCs. The receptor set was obtained from a human donor with multiple sclerosis.

The chain is built from TRBV3-1 and TRBJ2-7; a possible D gene is TRBD1 (5 bases). Trimming pared 4 bases from V and 3 bases from J, leaving 13 bases between. This CDR3 has 14 amino acids. CDR1 and CDR2 from the germline V gene are LGHDT and YNNKEL (reference sequence). This CDR3 reads CASSPTVFSYEQYF. For the CDR3, the DNA is TGTGCCAGCAGCCCGACAGTGTTCAGCTACGAGCAGTACTTC.

The chain combines TRBV6-5 with TRBJ2-2, with D unresolved. The CDR3 has 14 amino acids. V gave up 6 bases and J gave up 2 bases, with 10 bases separating them. The germline V gene has CDR1 MNHEY and CDR2 SVGAGI. In DNA, the CDR3 is TGTGCCAGCAGACAGCGATTTAACACCGGGGAGCTGTTTTTT. It is translated as CASRQRFNTGELFF.

The gene calls are TRBV15 and TRBJ2-2, with TRBD2 matching over 8 bases. CDR3 length: 15 amino acids. CDR1 and CDR2 (germline): LNHNV, YYDKDF (reference sequence). V lost 3 bases, J lost 4 bases, and 4 bases stayed unmatched. The CDR3 bases are TGTGCCACCAGCAGGGGACTAGTCAGCACCGGGGAGCTGTTTTTT. Its translation is CATSRGLVSTGELFF.

J is TRBJ1-2 and V is TRBV20-1; TRBD1 might be the D (6 bases). The V gene lost 5 bases and the J gene lost 4 bases, with 17 bases spanning the gap. This CDR3 has 14 amino acids. Germline V gene sequence: CDR1 DFQATT, CDR2 SNEGSKA (reference sequence). CDR3 loop: CSAPTGSQGYGYTF. The CDR3 DNA follows: TGCAGTGCTCCAACAGGGTCTCAGGGCTATGGCTACACCTTC.

The chain employs TRBV11-2 and TRBJ2-3; D unresolved. Trimming stripped 3 bases from V and 2 bases from J, with 15 bases between. From germline, CDR1 is SGHAT and CDR2 FQNNGV. CDR3 length equals 16 residues. The CDR3 DNA reads as TGTGCCAGCAGCTTGGGCCCAGGCGGCCCCACAGATACGCAGTATTTT. Translation: CASSLGPGGPTDTQYF.

The chain recombines TRBV12-3 or TRBV12-4 with TRBJ2-1; 9 bases are shared with TRBD2. The CDR3 totals 15 residues. The junction had 8 bases not matched to a gene; V was cut back by 6 bases and J by 5 bases. Here the CDR3 DNA reads TGTGCCAGCAGCTCCGCTAGCGGGACGCACAATGAGCAGTTCTTC. Translation: CASSSASGTHNEQFF.

J is TRBJ1-2 and V is TRBV25-1; D is undetermined. This CDR3 contains 13 residues. V lost 8 bases, J lost 3 bases, and 13 bases lay in between. Germline CDR1 and CDR2: MGHDK and SYGVNS. The DNA for the CDR3 is TGTGCCAGCTGCCCCTTTGAAGACTATGGCTACACCTTC. Protein: CASCPFEDYGYTF.

The chain is built from TRBV5-4 and TRBJ2-2; 7 bases agree with TRBD2. The V gene's germline CDR1 is SGHNT and CDR2 YYREEE (reference sequence). This CDR3 is built from 16 residues. The V gene end was trimmed by 4 bases and the J gene end by 1 base; junction bases not matched to a gene: 7. The CDR3 spells CASSRGVAGNTGELFF. The CDR3 region has the DNA TGTGCCAGCAGCAGGGGCGTAGCGGGGAACACCGGGGAGCTGTTTTTT.

The rearrangement uses TRBV12-3 or TRBV12-4 and TRBJ2-7; 12 nucleotides line up with TRBD2. After removal of 6 bases from V and 2 bases from J, the junction contained 2 bases not matched to a gene. The CDR3 consists of 14 residues. CDR3 nucleotides: TGTGCCAGCAGACTAGCGGGAGGACCCTACGAGCAGTACTTC. This gives the protein CASRLAGGPYEQYF.

CDR3 DNA sequence: TGTGCCAGCAGTTTCGGACCCCGCGAGCAGTACTTC. Protein product: CASSFGPREQYF. The chain uses TRBV12-3 or TRBV12-4 and TRBJ2-7; no clear D gene. The CDR3 spans 12 residues. The V end lost 3 bases, the J end lost 6 bases, and 9 bases lay between the germline ends.

This rearrangement joins TRBV6-1 to TRBJ2-1, with 9 nucleotides matching TRBD2. Germline trimming cut 7 bases from V and 2 bases from J; bases unmatched to any gene: 18. CDR1 and CDR2 (germline): MNHNS, SASEGT. The CDR3 covers 19 residues. The CDR3 bases are TGTGCCAGCACCCCGCTCGGGCTTCGCGGACTAGCGACCTACAATGAGCAGTTCTTC. Its protein is CASTPLGLRGLATYNEQFF.